This TCR beta chain was recovered during a study of blood T cell repertoires in COVID-19. On the study more broadly: The United States, Italy and Spain provided the acute and convalescent COVID-19 samples.

Study processing details: Amplification of reference gene primers was used by the study to estimate nucleated cell counts. Sequencing used immunoSEQ multiplex PCR; TCRdb keeps in-frame clones, though not all of them. The DNA gave D and trimming, while V, J and clone size come from that table. The table lists under 250,000 clones, roughly 89% of them singletons. Trimming removed 4 bases at V and 6 bases at J, with 10 bases between. The CDR3 is 13 residues long. Germline CDR1 and CDR2: MGHRA and YSYEKL. The chain is built from TRBV4-1 and TRBJ2-1; perhaps TRBD2 as D (5 bases). The sequence derives from a woman aged 35 to 49 who had recovered from COVID-19. The sample taken for sequencing was peripheral blood. The CDR3 region is CASSRREGNEQFF. The DNA of the CDR3 is TGCGCCAGCAGCCGAAGAGAGGGCAATGAGCAGTTCTTC.